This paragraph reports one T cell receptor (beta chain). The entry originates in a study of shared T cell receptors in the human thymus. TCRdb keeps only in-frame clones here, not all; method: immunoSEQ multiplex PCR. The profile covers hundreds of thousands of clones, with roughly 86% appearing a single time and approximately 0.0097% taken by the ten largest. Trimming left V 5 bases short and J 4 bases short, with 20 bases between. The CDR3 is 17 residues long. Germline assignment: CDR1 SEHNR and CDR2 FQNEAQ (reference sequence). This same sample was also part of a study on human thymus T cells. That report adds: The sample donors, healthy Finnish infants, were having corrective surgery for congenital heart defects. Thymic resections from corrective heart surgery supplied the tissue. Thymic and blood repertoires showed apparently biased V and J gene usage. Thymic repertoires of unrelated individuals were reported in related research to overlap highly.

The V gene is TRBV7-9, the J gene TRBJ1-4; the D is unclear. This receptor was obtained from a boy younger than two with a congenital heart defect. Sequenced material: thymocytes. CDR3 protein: CASSEWAPHGLNEKLFF. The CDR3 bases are TGTGCCAGCAGCGAATGGGCTCCACACGGACTTAATGAAAAACTGTTTTTT.